Each of the 14 T cell receptor beta chains below was sequenced from the same sample in a study of metastatic and nonmetastatic thyroid tumors. Using MiXCR, TCRdb re-called clones from the PCR reads. The data contain tens of thousands of clones, more than 25% of them seen just once; the ten biggest clones take up approximately 18%. No patient had received any treatment before thyroid surgery. The sample taken for sequencing was blood. All receptors come from a female donor with papillary thyroid cancer or a benign thyroid nodule (not recorded which). Some clones in this sample may be carry-over from other donors' samples.

This clone was counted at least ten times. The J gene is TRBJ2-7, the V gene TRBV5-6; possibly TRBD1 for D (5 bases). CDR1 and CDR2 from the germline V gene are SGHDT and YYEEEE. V lost 0 bases to trimming and J lost 3 bases, with 7 bases between them. The CDR3 is 13 residues long. The DNA of the CDR3 is TGTGCCAGCAGCTTGGCAGGGTACTACGAGCAGTACTTC. It is translated as CASSLAGYYEQYF. Full variable domain (remainder filled in from reference TRBV5-6 and TRBJ2-7): DAGVTQSPTHLIKTRGQQVTLRCSPKSGHDTVSWYQQALGQGPQFIFQYYEEEERQRGNFPDRFSGHQFPNYSSELNVNALLLGDSALYLCASSLAGYYEQYFGPGTRLTVT.

This clone was counted at least ten times. The V call is TRBV4-1, the J call TRBJ1-1; D gene ambiguous. The ends were cut back, 3 bases at V and 1 base at J, with 9 bases in the middle. Germline CDR1 is MGHRA and CDR2 is YSYEKL. The CDR3 sequence is 14 residues long. CDR3 nucleotides: TGCGCCAGCAGCCAGGCCGTCTCGAACACTGAAGCTTTCTTT. This sequence encodes CASSQAVSNTEAFF.

This clone came up many times. The gene calls are TRBV19 and TRBJ1-1; D is unclear. CDR1 is LNHDA and CDR2 is SQIVND in the germline V gene (reference sequence). This CDR3 is built from 12 residues. The ends were cut back, 5 bases at V and 5 bases at J, with 9 bases in the middle. This CDR3 is CASSLLGTEAFF. The CDR3, as DNA: TGTGCCAGTAGTCTTCTGGGGACTGAAGCTTTCTTT.

The V gene is TRBV12-3 or TRBV12-4, the J gene TRBJ2-1, with 11 nucleotides matching TRBD2. CDR3 length: 17 amino acids. Germline trimming cut 6 bases from V and 2 bases from J; bases unmatched to any gene: 9. CDR3 sequence (DNA): TGTGCCAGCAGCGGACTTAGCGGGGGGGCCACCTACAATGAGCAGTTCTTC. It codes for CASSGLSGGATYNEQFF.

This clone was counted many times. The rearrangement uses TRBV14 and TRBJ2-1; D is unclear. The V end lost 3 bases, the J end lost 16 bases, and 16 bases lay between the germline ends. This CDR3 has 12 amino acids. Germline values: CDR1 SGHDN, CDR2 FVKESK. DNA for the CDR3: TGTGCCAGCAGCCAGTTCGCCCGGGTTTTATTCTTC. The encoded protein is CASSQFARVLFF.

The CDR3 here is CASSLVLGLSQETQYF. The CDR3 DNA is TGTGCCAGCAGCTTAGTTCTAGGACTATCACAAGAGACCCAGTACTTC. This chain uses TRBV7-8 with TRBJ2-5; D perhaps matches TRBD2 (6 bases). CDR3 length: 16 residues. V lost 1 base, J lost 2 bases, and 14 bases lay in between. The germline CDR1 and CDR2 sequences are SGHVS and FQNEAQ.

This clone is labeled as medium-sized. The chain combines TRBV20-1 with TRBJ1-5; a possible D gene is TRBD1 (5 bases). The CDR3 contains 14 residues. V was cut by 2 bases and J by 5 bases, with 13 bases left in between. Per germline, CDR1 DFQATT and CDR2 SNEGSKA (reference sequence). This CDR3 is CSARIPGPYQPQHF. The DNA for the CDR3 is TGCAGTGCTAGAATCCCGGGACCATATCAGCCCCAGCATTTT.

This clone has a handful of counts. V and J are TRBV12-3 or TRBV12-4 and TRBJ2-1, with TRBD2 matching over 10 bases. This CDR3 comprises 12 residues. The junction had 3 bases not matched to a gene; V was cut back by 6 bases and J by 10 bases. CDR3 coding DNA: TGTGCCAGCAGACTAGCGGGGAGGGAGCAGTTCTTC. Amino acid sequence: CASRLAGREQFF.

This clone was seen repeatedly, ten times or more. J is TRBJ2-3 and V is TRBV20-1; unclear D gene. Per the germline V gene, CDR1 is DFQATT and CDR2 is SNEGSKA (reference sequence). The CDR3 is 14 amino acids. V was clipped by 6 bases and J by 0 bases, with 13 bases between them. CDR3 sequence: CSARPGSSTDTQYF. The CDR3 DNA is TGCAGTGCCAGACCGGGCAGCAGCACAGATACGCAGTATTTT.

The rearrangement links TRBV6-1 to TRBJ1-6, with TRBD1 matching 7 bases. The CDR3 covers 16 residues. V shed 5 bases and J 8 bases; nucleotides not matched to a gene: 12. Germline V gene lookup returns CDR1 MNHNS and CDR2 SASEGT. CDR3 DNA sequence: TGTGCCAGCAGTAGAGTCCAGGGGGTCACGGATTCACCCCTCCACTTT. This sequence encodes CASSRVQGVTDSPLHF.

This clone was counted many times. The chain couples TRBV6-2 or TRBV6-3 to TRBJ2-6; D unclear. Trimming shortened V by 5 bases and J by 0 bases, and 5 bases separated the two germline ends. The germline gives CDR1 MNHEY, CDR2 SVGEGT. This CDR3 spans 14 amino acids. CDR3 nucleotide sequence: TGTGCCAGCAGTGCCCTCTCTGGGGCCAACGTCCTGACTTTC. Its protein product is CASSALSGANVLTF.

This clone is classed as medium-sized (0.01 to 0.1%). V is TRBV20-1 and J is TRBJ2-1; D is uncertain. V was cut by 3 bases and J by 15 bases, with 12 bases left in between. Germline lookup yields CDR1 DFQATT and CDR2 SNEGSKA (reference sequence). This CDR3 contains 10 residues. As DNA, the CDR3 is TGCAGTGCTAGCGGCCAGTTCCGGTTCTTC. Its protein product is CSASGQFRFF.

The gene calls are TRBV2 and TRBJ2-7, with D maybe TRBD1 (5 bases). The CDR3 extends over 15 amino acids. V lost 8 bases to trimming and J lost 1 base, with 18 bases between them. Germline V lookup: CDR1 SNHLY, CDR2 FYNNEI. The CDR3 nucleotides read TGTGCCAGCGGAACGACAAGGGGCACTTCCTACGAGCAGTACTTC. Translating it yields CASGTTRGTSYEQYF.

This clone occurred many times. This chain uses TRBV5-4 with TRBJ1-1; 7 bases fit TRBD1. Germline values: CDR1 SGHNT, CDR2 YYREEE (reference sequence). The CDR3 runs to 14 residues. After removal of 4 bases from V and 0 bases from J, the junction contained 3 bases not matched to a gene. The CDR3 DNA is TGTGCCAGCAGCCCCACAGGGGTGAACACTGAAGCTTTCTTT. This translates into CASSPTGVNTEAFF.